The TCR beta chain described here comes from a study of blood T cells in healthy people across ages. Then a second PCR, running roughly 7 to 11 cycles, was carried out with a sample-barcoded 5' primer and a J-beta primer mix. One entry per CDR3 protein results from TCRdb running MiXCR on the 5' RACE reads. The profile shows 540,000 or so distinct CDR3 sequences, about 45% of them singletons. No fewer than 7 million PBMCs went into each sample. Samples each yielded at least 5 micrograms of total RNA. This clonotype turned up a few times. The TCR comes from a man aged 80 or over in good health. The sample consisted of blood.

The CDR3 coding sequence is TGTGCCAGCAGCGTAGGACAGGGCACCCACGAGCAGTACTTC. This gives the protein CASSVGQGTHEQYF. The rearrangement links TRBV9 to TRBJ2-7; TRBD1 aligns across 7 bases. V lost 0 bases and J lost 5; bases outside the gene matches: 5. Germline V CDR1 and CDR2: SGDLS, YYNGEE. This CDR3 spans 14 amino acids.